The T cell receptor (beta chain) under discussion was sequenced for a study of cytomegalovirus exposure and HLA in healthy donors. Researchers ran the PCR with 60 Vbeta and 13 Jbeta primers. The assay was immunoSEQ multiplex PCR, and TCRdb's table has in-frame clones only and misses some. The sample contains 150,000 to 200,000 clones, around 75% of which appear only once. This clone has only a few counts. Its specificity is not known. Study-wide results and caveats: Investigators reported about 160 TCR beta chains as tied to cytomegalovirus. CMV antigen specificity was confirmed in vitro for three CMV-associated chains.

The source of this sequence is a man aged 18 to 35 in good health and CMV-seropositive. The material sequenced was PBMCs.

The DNA for the CDR3 is TGTGCCAGCAGCTTTGGCAGGAAAACCTACAATGAGCAGTTCTTC. Its protein product is CASSFGRKTYNEQFF. This rearrangement joins TRBV11-2 to TRBJ2-1; D is undetermined. Per the germline V gene, CDR1 is SGHAT and CDR2 is FQNNGV. The CDR3 is made up of 15 amino acids. Trimming shortened V by 3 bases and J by 2 bases, and 11 bases separated the two germline ends.